The source of this TCR beta chain is a study of shared clonotypes between healthy human individuals. Study processing details: Owing to the provision of junction-only sequences devoid of quality scores by immunoSEQ, filtering differed. Some clones are missing from TCRdb's copy, which holds only in-frame ones; the method was immunoSEQ multiplex PCR. That table furnishes V, J and clone size, whereas the DNA furnished D and trimming. This sample has under 2.5 million clones, with about 90% found just once. Germline CDR1 KGHSH, CDR2 LQKENI. The CDR3 spans 22 residues. With 4 bases removed from V and 1 base from J, the gap between germline ends came to 32 bases.

The chain recombines TRBV18 with TRBJ2-1, with D perhaps assigned TRBD1 or TRBD2 (10 bases each). The source of this sequence is a man between 18 and 29 years old in good health. Some clones in this sample may be carry-over from other donors' samples. Sequenced input: naive CD4+ T cells from PBMCs. Stated subset: CD45RA+ positively selected. DNA for the CDR3: TGTGCCAGCTCACTCCTCTTGACAGGGGGCAGCGGGAGGGCCCCTTCCTACAATGAGCAGTTCTTC. Amino acids: CASSLLLTGGSGRAPSYNEQFF. The full variable domain, its missing parts supplied by reference TRBV18 and TRBJ2-1, is NAGVMQNPRHLVRRRGQEARLRCSPMKGHSHVYWYRQLPEEGLKFMVYLQKENIIDESGMPKERFSAEFPKEGPSILRIQQVVRGDSAAYFCASSLLLTGGSGRAPSYNEQFFGPGTRLTVL.